The T cell receptor beta chain under discussion was sequenced for a study of blood T cell repertoires in COVID-19. Study-level background: COVID-19 samples from acute and convalescent phases originated in the United States, Italy and Spain. T cells, B-cell-depleted T cells, or PBMCs provided the cDNA or gDNA that served as material.

Original processing notes: Using reference gene primer amplification, nucleated cell counts were estimated. Profiled with immunoSEQ multiplex PCR; TCRdb holds only in-frame clones, not every one. D and trimming come from the DNA, and the V and J calls and clone size come from that table. The data show around 150,000 clones, over 80% seen once. The junction had 2 bases not matched to a gene; V was cut back by 6 bases and J by 2 bases. Germline lookup yields CDR1 SNHLY and CDR2 FYNNEI. The CDR3 contains 13 residues. The chain combines TRBV2 with TRBJ2-7; 9 bases align to TRBD1. This TCR derives from a woman older than 75 with active or convalescent COVID-19. What was sequenced was peripheral blood. The CDR3 DNA is TGTGCCAGCAGCGGGACAGGGACCTACGAGCAGTACTTC. Its protein is CASSGTGTYEQYF. The full variable domain, in which reference TRBV2 and TRBJ2-7 provide the parts outside the CDR3, is EPEVTQTPSHQVTQMGQEVILRCVPISNHLYFYWYRQILGQKVEFLVSFYNNEISEKSEIFDDQFSVERPDGSNFTLKIRSTKLEDSAMYFCASSGTGTYEQYFGPGTRLTVT.